Described below is a single TCR beta chain sequence and its context. The antigen it binds to is not known. The record has no base qualities; no much larger clone is one base away. The data originate from a study of OX40 agonist ivuxolimab in advanced cancers. In the study overall: Ivuxolimab, which targeted the costimulatory receptor OX40 (CD134), was an agonistic, fully human IgG2 monoclonal antibody. Intravenous ivuxolimab was administered to patients every 2 weeks at six dose levels: 0.01, 0.1, 0.3, 1.5, 3 and 10 mg/kg. Of the 50 to 55 dose-escalation patients, hepatocellular carcinoma was present in approximately 20, melanoma in about 15, renal cell carcinoma in 9 and head and neck cancer in 9. A male proportion of 70% to 90% and a mean age of about 60 years, ranging from roughly 20 to 80, were recorded for the dose-escalation cohort. Prior anti-PD-1, anti-PD-L1 or anti-CTLA-4 therapy was permitted, and checkpoint inhibitors had been received by under 50% of dose-escalation patients. Partial responses occurred in three dose-escalation patients: two with cutaneous melanoma and one with hepatocellular carcinoma. Peripheral TCRbeta sequencing was intended to test whether TCR sequence diversity was altered and clonal T-cell expansion was caused by ivuxolimab. The monotherapy dose-escalation portion (N of about 49 patients) of the phase I ivuxolimab trial is reported in the paper. General conclusions and limits of the study: After ivuxolimab, CD8+ T cells had more expanded clones than CD4+ T cells on average. Low levels of normalized T-cell clonal expansion were also seen in some nonresponding patients. At doses of 0.1 to 3.0 mg/kg, clonal expansion of both CD4+ and CD8+ blood T cells was observed from baseline to week 6. The antigen specificity of the clonally expanded peripheral T cells was not determined. Partial responders in the 0.1-3.0 mg/kg groups had among the lowest normalized peripheral clonal expansion, especially among CD8+ T cells.

Based on the germline V gene, the CDR1 and CDR2 sequences are SGHTA and FQGNSA. V loses 5 bases, J loses 4 bases, and the germline ends lie 23 bases apart. Taken from cysteine to phenylalanine, the CDR3 has 17 residues. Kept here is only the CDR3 DNA, which spans 51 bases and is read in frame from base 1. Genomic DNA was isolated from the sorted cells so that the TCRbeta CDR3 region could be sequenced. The immunoSEQ Assay was used for sequencing of TCRbeta CDR3 regions. Drawn from immuneACCESS, this table holds only the in-frame rearrangements with V and J called that TCRdb kept. Clones are partly lost; checked studies trace under half to an unresolved V gene and leave the rest unexplained. A total of about 94,000 clones appear in this sample, around nine tenths of them only once. The ten largest clones add up to approximately 0.3% of the sample. Patients with a history of autoimmune disease or receiving systemic immunosuppression were excluded from the trial. Peripheral blood for TCR sequencing was collected from all dose cohorts at baseline, on cycle 4 day 1, and on cycle 7 day 1. The samples were taken from a phase I, first-in-human, multicenter, open-label dose-escalation trial of ivuxolimab. Adults with locally advanced or metastatic head and neck squamous cell, hepatocellular, melanoma or renal cell carcinoma were enrolled in the trial. Before TCR sequencing, CD4+ T cells and CD8+ T cells from peripheral blood were sorted into separate populations.

Recombination linked TRBV7-2 to TRBJ1-2; TRBD1 could be the D gene, as 6 bases match. The TCR comes from an adult with an advanced solid tumor such as melanoma, head and neck, liver or kidney cancer. The sample was CD4+ or CD8+ T cells sorted from blood, taken in a trial of the OX40 agonist ivuxolimab. The DNA sequence reads TGTGCCAGCAGCCCCCGACAGGTACCCAATATGATCTATGGCTACACCTTC. Its amino acids are CASSPRQVPNMIYGYTF.